Listed here are 19 T cell receptor beta chains from one sample, sequenced in a study of healthy donors' naive CD4 and CD8 T cells. Starting from around 500 ng of total RNA, TCR libraries were made with linear amplification. TCRdb re-derived calls from the reads in MiXCR, one entry per CDR3 protein. The sample yields 180,000 or so distinct CDR3 sequences, over 60% seen once. The sequenced sample consisted of naive CD4+ and CD8+ T cells sorted from blood, pooled from several donors. These TCRs come from a pool of human donors in good health; the sample pools cells from several healthy donors.

The rearrangement links TRBV5-1 to TRBJ2-3; 8 nucleotides align to TRBD2. The CDR3 runs 16 residues. Germline values: CDR1 SGHRS, CDR2 YFSETQ. V was pared by 4 bases and J by 1 base, with 8 bases of the junction left unmatched. CDR3 protein: CASSPFTSGGTDTQYF. The CDR3 DNA follows: TGCGCCAGCAGCCCATTTACTAGCGGCGGCACAGATACGCAGTATTTT.

J is TRBJ1-6 and V is TRBV30, with D perhaps matching TRBD1 (6 bases). V was cut by 0 bases and J by 8 bases, with 11 bases left in between. The CDR3 runs 14 residues. The germline gives CDR1 GTSNPN, CDR2 SVGIG (reference sequence). In DNA form, the CDR3 reads TGTGCCTGGAGTGTACGGCAGGGGTATTCACCCCTCCACTTT. It translates to CAWSVRQGYSPLHF.

The V call is TRBV7-2, the J call TRBJ1-2; D not resolved. The CDR3 is made up of 12 amino acids. V was pared by 5 bases and J by 0 bases, with 4 bases between. Germline V gene data show CDR1 as SGHTA and CDR2 as FQGNSA. The CDR3 here is CASSPANYGYTF. The CDR3 coding sequence is TGTGCCAGCAGCCCCGCTAACTATGGCTACACCTTC.

The genes are TRBV4-2 and TRBJ2-1; TRBD2 aligns across 8 bases. Germline assignment: CDR1 LGHNA and CDR2 YNFKEQ. The CDR3 covers 16 residues. After removal of 0 bases from V and 5 bases from J, the junction contained 6 bases not matched to a gene. The CDR3 nucleotides read TGTGCCAGCAGCCAAGATCGGCGGGAGGAGAACAATGAGCAGTTCTTC. It specifies CASSQDRREENNEQFF.

This clonotype was observed once. V is TRBV29-1 and J is TRBJ2-7; 7 bases are a match to TRBD1. With V trimmed by 7 bases and J by 2 bases, 8 bases remained unmatched. The CDR3 has 13 amino acids. CDR1 is SQVTM, CDR2 ANQGSEA, per germline. The CDR3 DNA reads TGCAGCGCCACAGGGGACCGTCCCTACGAGCAGTACTTC. Protein product: CSATGDRPYEQYF.

This clonotype was recorded a few times. The genes are TRBV6-5 and TRBJ1-5; a possible D gene is TRBD1 (5 bases). CDR3 length equals 18 residues. Per germline, CDR1 MNHEY and CDR2 SVGAGI. V lost 0 bases, J lost 0 bases, and 15 bases lay in between. In nucleotides, the CDR3 is TGTGCCAGCAGTTACTCGTATCTTGCGGGGGGTAGCAATCAGCCCCAGCATTTT. Protein sequence: CASSYSYLAGGSNQPQHF.

The chain has TRBV6-5 and TRBJ1-6; maybe TRBD1 (5 bases). V lost 7 bases, J lost 9 bases, and 13 bases lay in between. The CDR3 loop spans 13 amino acids. The germline gives CDR1 MNHEY, CDR2 SVGAGI. The CDR3: CASMGTGGSPLHF. The CDR3 region has the DNA TGTGCCAGCATGGGAACCGGGGGTTCACCCCTCCACTTT.

The V gene is TRBV20-1, the J gene TRBJ2-3; 9 positions match TRBD1. Germline-derived CDR1 and CDR2 are DFQATT and SNEGSKA (reference sequence). The CDR3 consists of 15 residues. The junction had 10 bases not matched to a gene; V was cut back by 6 bases and J by 3 bases. CDR3 amino acids: CSARGIGTGTDTQYF. DNA for the CDR3: TGCAGTGCGAGGGGAATCGGGACAGGGACAGATACGCAGTATTTT.

The chain links TRBV5-5 to TRBJ2-1; tentatively, D is TRBD2 (6 bases). Trimming stripped 0 bases from V and 9 bases from J, with 10 bases between. The CDR3 contains 13 residues. CDR1 and CDR2 from the germline V gene are SGHKS and YYEKEE (reference sequence). This CDR3 reads CASSLGMGGEQFF. The CDR3 DNA reads TGTGCCAGCAGCTTGGGTATGGGAGGTGAGCAGTTCTTC.

The chain has TRBV29-1 and TRBJ1-2; TRBD1 aligns across 7 bases. Germline CDR1 reads SQVTM; CDR2 reads ANQGSEA. The trim removed 7 bases at V and 4 bases at J, leaving 12 bases unmatched. This CDR3 has 14 residues. In DNA, the CDR3 is TGCAGCGCGATACCGCCGGGACAGAGCTATGGCTACACCTTC. It specifies CSAIPPGQSYGYTF.

The rearrangement uses TRBV27 and TRBJ2-7; maybe TRBD2 (6 bases). The V and J ends lost 6 bases and 6 bases respectively, with 15 bases between them. There are 13 residues in the CDR3. Looked up from germline, CDR1 is MNHEY and CDR2 is SMNVEV (reference sequence). CDR3: CASSWGRRGEQYF. In DNA form, the CDR3 reads TGTGCCAGCAGCTGGGGACGGAGGGGCGAGCAGTACTTC.

The count of this clonotype is one. The rearrangement uses TRBV6-2 or TRBV6-3 and TRBJ2-7; D gene unclear. Trimming pared 2 bases from V and 1 base from J, leaving 6 bases between. CDR1 is MNHEY, CDR2 SVGEGT, per germline. CDR3 size: 13 residues. CDR3 DNA: TGTGCCAGCAGTTACATAGATTCCTACGAGCAGTACTTC. Translated, it gives CASSYIDSYEQYF.

This clonotype was seen a handful of times. CDR3 protein: CASSPGTPYEQYF. CDR3 DNA: TGTGCCAGCTCACCCGGGACCCCCTACGAGCAGTACTTC. V gene TRBV18 combines with J gene TRBJ2-7; D tentatively reads TRBD1 or TRBD2 (5 bases each). The CDR3 is 13 residues long. The V gene lost 3 bases and the J gene lost 2 bases, with 8 bases spanning the gap. Germline lookup yields CDR1 KGHSH and CDR2 LQKENI.

V is TRBV15 and J is TRBJ2-7; the D gene is possibly TRBD1 (6 bases). Trimming took 4 bases from V and 3 from J, leaving 13 bases between them. Per the germline V gene, CDR1 is LNHNV and CDR2 is YYDKDF (reference sequence). The CDR3 covers 14 residues. CDR3 protein: CATSNRVTRYEQYF. CDR3 coding DNA: TGTGCCACCAGCAACAGGGTAACGCGCTACGAGCAGTACTTC.

The rearrangement uses TRBV29-1 and TRBJ2-3; no clear D. The CDR3 contains 11 residues. Trimming cost V 8 bases and J 6 bases, with 12 bases left between them. The germline V gene encodes CDR1 SQVTM and CDR2 ANQGSEA. The CDR3 spells CSIGIPDTQYF. DNA for the CDR3: TGCAGCATCGGTATTCCGGATACGCAGTATTTT.

The chain employs TRBV29-1 and TRBJ2-1; TRBD2 agrees at 12 bases. Trimming removed 3 bases from V and 14 bases from J; junction bases left unmatched: 5. The CDR3 runs to 12 residues. Per the germline V gene, CDR1 is SQVTM and CDR2 is ANQGSEA. CDR3 nucleotide sequence: TGCAGCGTTGATTCTAGCGGGAGGGCAGAGTTCTTC. This gives the protein CSVDSSGRAEFF.

This clonotype was observed at least ten times. V and J are TRBV5-6 and TRBJ1-1; D gene uncertain. The CDR3 length is 12 residues. Germline lookup yields CDR1 SGHDT and CDR2 YYEEEE. V was cut by 0 bases and J by 3 bases, with 3 bases left in between. Written as DNA, the CDR3 is TGTGCCAGCAGCTTGGGGGACACTGAAGCTTTCTTT. Protein product: CASSLGDTEAFF. The full variable domain, rest sourced from reference TRBV5-6 and TRBJ1-1, is DAGVTQSPTHLIKTRGQQVTLRCSPKSGHDTVSWYQQALGQGPQFIFQYYEEEERQRGNFPDRFSGHQFPNYSSELNVNALLLGDSALYLCASSLGDTEAFFGQGTRLTVV.

The chain uses TRBV4-3 and TRBJ1-1, with 10 bases matching TRBD1. This CDR3 has 16 amino acids. The V gene end was trimmed by 4 bases and the J gene end by 5 bases; junction bases not matched to a gene: 10. Germline loops: CDR1 LGHNA, CDR2 YSLEER. In nucleotides, the CDR3 is TGCGCCAGCAGCCCGGGACAGGGGCGGTGGGGGACTGAAGCTTTCTTT. Protein: CASSPGQGRWGTEAFF.

This CDR3 reads CATSRTSTGVETQYF. The CDR3 region has the DNA TGTGCCACCAGCAGAACGAGTACAGGGGTAGAGACCCAGTACTTC. V is TRBV15 and J is TRBJ2-5; 7 bases agree with TRBD1. This CDR3 has 15 amino acids. CDR1 LNHNV and CDR2 YYDKDF come from the germline V gene (reference sequence). V was pared by 2 bases and J by 4 bases, with 7 bases of the junction left unmatched.